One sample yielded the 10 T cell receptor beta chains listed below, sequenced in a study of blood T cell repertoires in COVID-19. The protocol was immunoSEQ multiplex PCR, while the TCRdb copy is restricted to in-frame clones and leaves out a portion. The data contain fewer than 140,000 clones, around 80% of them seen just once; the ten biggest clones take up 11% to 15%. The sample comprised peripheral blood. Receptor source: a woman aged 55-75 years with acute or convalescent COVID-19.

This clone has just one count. Here the CDR3 DNA reads TGTGCCAGCAGTCTAGCGGGGAGAAAGCAGTTCTTC. It is translated as CASSLAGRKQFF. This sequence joins TRBV11-2 and TRBJ2-1; TRBD2 matches at 9 bases. J lost 11 bases, V lost 6 bases, and 5 bases had no gene match. Germline V gene lookup returns CDR1 SGHAT and CDR2 FQNNGV. This CDR3 is built from 12 residues. Variable domain in full (rest from reference TRBV11-2 and TRBJ2-1): EAGVAQSPRYKIIEKRQSVAFWCNPISGHATLYWYQQILGQGPKLLIQFQNNGVVDDSQLPKDRFSAERLKGVDSTLKIQPAKLEDSAVYLCASSLAGRKQFFGPGTRLTVL.

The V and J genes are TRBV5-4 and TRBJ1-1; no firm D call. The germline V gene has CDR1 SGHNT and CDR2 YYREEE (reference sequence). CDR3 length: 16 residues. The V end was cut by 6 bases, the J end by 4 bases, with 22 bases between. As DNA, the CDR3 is TGTGCCAGCACCCCCCCGCGGGTGACGGGATTCACTGAAGCTTTCTTT. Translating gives CASTPPRVTGFTEAFF. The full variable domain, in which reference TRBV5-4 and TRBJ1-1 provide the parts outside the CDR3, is ETGVTQSPTHLIKTRGQQVTLRCSSQSGHNTVSWYQQALGQGPQFIFQYYREEENGRGNFPPRFSGLQFPNYSSELNVNALELDDSALYLCASTPPRVTGFTEAFFGQGTRLTVV.

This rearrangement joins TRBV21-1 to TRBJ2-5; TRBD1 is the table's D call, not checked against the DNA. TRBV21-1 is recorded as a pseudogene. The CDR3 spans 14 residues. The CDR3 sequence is CASSVTGVLETQYF. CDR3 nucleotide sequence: TGTGCCAGCAGCGTTACAGGGGTCTTGGAGACCCAGTACTTC.

The CDR3 spells CASSSTLAGSYNEQFF. For the CDR3, the DNA is TGTGCCAGCAGCTCTACACTAGCGGGCTCCTACAATGAGCAGTTCTTC. The genes are TRBV21-1 and TRBJ2-1; the DNA was not compared with TRBD2, the D call given in the table. TRBV21-1 is shown as a pseudogene. This CDR3 has 16 residues.

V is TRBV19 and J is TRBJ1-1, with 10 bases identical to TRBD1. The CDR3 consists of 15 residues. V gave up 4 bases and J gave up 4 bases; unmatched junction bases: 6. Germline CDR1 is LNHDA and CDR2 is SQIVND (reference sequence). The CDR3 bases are TGTGCCAGTAGTAGGGAACGGACAGGGGGCACTGAAGCTTTCTTT. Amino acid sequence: CASSRERTGGTEAFF.

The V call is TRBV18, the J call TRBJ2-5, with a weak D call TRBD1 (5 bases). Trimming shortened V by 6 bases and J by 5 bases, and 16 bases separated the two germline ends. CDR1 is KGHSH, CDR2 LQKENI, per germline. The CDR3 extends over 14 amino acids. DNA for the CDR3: TGTGCCAGCTCCGTGGATAGATCAGGGGAGACCCAGTACTTC. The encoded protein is CASSVDRSGETQYF.

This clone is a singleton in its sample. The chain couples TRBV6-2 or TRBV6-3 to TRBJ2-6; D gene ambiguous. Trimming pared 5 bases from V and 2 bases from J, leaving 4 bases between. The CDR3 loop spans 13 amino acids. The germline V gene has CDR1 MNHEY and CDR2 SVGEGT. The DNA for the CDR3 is TGTGCCAGCAGTGGCCCTGGGGCCAACGTCCTGACTTTC. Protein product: CASSGPGANVLTF.

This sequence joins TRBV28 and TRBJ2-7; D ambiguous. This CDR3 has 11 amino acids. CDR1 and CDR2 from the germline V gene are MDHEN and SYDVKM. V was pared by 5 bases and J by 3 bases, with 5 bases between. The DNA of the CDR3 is TGTGCCAGCAGTCGACTCTACGAGCAGTACTTC. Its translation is CASSRLYEQYF.

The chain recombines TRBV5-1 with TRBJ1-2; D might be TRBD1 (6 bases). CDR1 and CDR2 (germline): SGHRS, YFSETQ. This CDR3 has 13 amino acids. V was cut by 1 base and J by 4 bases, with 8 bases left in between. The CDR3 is CASSLQGSYGYTF. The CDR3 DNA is TGCGCCAGCAGCTTGCAGGGGAGCTATGGCTACACCTTC.

This CDR3 is CASSRSGTGASSYEQYF. For the CDR3, the DNA is TGTGCCAGCAGCAGATCCGGGACAGGGGCCAGCTCCTACGAGCAGTACTTC. The V and J genes are TRBV7-9 and TRBJ2-7, with 10 nucleotides matching TRBD1. The V gene end was trimmed by 5 bases and the J gene end by 0 bases; junction bases not matched to a gene: 10. Germline assignment: CDR1 SEHNR and CDR2 FQNEAQ (reference sequence). This CDR3 comprises 17 residues. The full variable domain, in which reference TRBV7-9 and TRBJ2-7 provide the parts outside the CDR3, is DTGVSQNPRHKITKRGQNVTFRCDPISEHNRLYWYRQTLGQGPEFLTYFQNEAQLEKSRLLSDRFSAERPKGSFSTLEIQRTEQGDSAMYLCASSRSGTGASSYEQYFGPGTRLTVT.